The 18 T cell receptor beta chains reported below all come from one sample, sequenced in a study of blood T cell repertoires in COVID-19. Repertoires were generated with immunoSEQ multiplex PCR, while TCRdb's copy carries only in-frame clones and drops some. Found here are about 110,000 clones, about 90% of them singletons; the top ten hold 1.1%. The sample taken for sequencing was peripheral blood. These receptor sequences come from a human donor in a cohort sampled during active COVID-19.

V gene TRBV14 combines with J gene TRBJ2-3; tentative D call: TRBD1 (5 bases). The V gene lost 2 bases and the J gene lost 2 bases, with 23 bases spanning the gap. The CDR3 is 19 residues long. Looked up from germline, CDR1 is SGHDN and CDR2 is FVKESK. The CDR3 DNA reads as TGTGCCAGCAGCCAACTTGAAAACCAGGGCTGGCAGGTCACAGATACGCAGTATTTT. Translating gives CASSQLENQGWQVTDTQYF.

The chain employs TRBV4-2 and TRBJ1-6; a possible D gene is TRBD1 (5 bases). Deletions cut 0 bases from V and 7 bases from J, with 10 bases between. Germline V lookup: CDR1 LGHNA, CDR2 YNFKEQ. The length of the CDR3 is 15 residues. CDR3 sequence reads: CASSQDFWGNSPLHF. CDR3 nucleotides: TGTGCCAGCAGCCAAGATTTTTGGGGCAATTCACCCCTCCACTTT.

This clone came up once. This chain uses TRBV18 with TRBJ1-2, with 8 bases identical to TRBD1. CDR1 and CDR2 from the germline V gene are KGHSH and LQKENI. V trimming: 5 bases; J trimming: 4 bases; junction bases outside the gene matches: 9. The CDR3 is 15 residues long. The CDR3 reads CASSDQGQATYGYTF. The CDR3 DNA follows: TGTGCCAGCTCAGACCAGGGACAGGCGACCTATGGCTACACCTTC. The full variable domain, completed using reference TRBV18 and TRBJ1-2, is NAGVMQNPRHLVRRRGQEARLRCSPMKGHSHVYWYRQLPEEGLKFMVYLQKENIIDESGMPKERFSAEFPKEGPSILRIQQVVRGDSAAYFCASSDQGQATYGYTFGSGTRLTVV.

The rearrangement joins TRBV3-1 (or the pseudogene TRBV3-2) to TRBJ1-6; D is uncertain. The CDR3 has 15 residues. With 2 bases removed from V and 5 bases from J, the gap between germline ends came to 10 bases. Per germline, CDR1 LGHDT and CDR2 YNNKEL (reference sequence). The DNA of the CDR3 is TGTGCCAGCAGCCAACGGCAGGTACATAATTCACCCCTCCACTTT. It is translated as CASSQRQVHNSPLHF.

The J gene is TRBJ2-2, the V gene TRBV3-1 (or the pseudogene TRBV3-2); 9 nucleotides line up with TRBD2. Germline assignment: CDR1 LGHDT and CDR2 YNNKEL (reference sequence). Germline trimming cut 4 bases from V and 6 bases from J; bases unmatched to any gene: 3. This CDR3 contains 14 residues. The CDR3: CASSPGGRAGELFF. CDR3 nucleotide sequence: TGTGCCAGCAGCCCCGGCGGGAGGGCCGGGGAGCTGTTTTTT.

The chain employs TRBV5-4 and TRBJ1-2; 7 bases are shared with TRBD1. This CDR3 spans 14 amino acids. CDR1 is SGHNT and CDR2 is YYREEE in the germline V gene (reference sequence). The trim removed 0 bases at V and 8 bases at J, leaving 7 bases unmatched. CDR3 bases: TGTGCCAGCAGCTTGGCCAAGGGGGCGAGGGGCTACACCTTC. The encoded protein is CASSLAKGARGYTF.

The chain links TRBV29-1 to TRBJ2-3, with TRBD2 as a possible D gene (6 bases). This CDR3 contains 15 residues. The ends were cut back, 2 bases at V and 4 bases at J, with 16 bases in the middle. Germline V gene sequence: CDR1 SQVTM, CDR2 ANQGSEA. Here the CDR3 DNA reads TGCAGCGTTGAACGTCGTGGGAGGTTGCCAGATACGCAGTATTTT. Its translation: CSVERRGRLPDTQYF.

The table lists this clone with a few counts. The CDR3 bases are TGTGCCAGCACCCCCGGTTGGGCAGGGGGTAATGAAAAACTGTTTTTT. It codes for CASTPGWAGGNEKLFF. This chain uses TRBV7-9 with TRBJ1-4; 7 bases are a match to TRBD1. The CDR3 spans 16 residues. Germline V CDR1 and CDR2: SEHNR, FQNEAQ (reference sequence). V lost 7 bases, J lost 4 bases, and 12 bases stayed unmatched.

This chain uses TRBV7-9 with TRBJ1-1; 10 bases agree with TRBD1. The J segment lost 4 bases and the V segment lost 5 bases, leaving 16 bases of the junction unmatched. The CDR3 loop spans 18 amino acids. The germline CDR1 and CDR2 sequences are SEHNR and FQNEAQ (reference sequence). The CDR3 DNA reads TGTGCCAGCAGCCTACGGGACAGGGGTGTTAGGTGGTCCACTGAAGCTTTCTTT. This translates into CASSLRDRGVRWSTEAFF.

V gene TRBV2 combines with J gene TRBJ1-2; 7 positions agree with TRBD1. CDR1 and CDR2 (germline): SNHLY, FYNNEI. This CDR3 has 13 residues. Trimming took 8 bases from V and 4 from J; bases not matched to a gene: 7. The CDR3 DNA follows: TGTGCCAGCGGGCAGGGGGGTGGCTATGGCTACACCTTC. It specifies CASGQGGGYGYTF.

The CDR3 sequence is CASRAPGWLAGGPSYNEQFF. CDR3 nucleotide sequence: TGTGCCAGCAGGGCCCCAGGGTGGTTAGCGGGAGGGCCCTCCTACAATGAGCAGTTCTTC. The chain recombines TRBV28 with TRBJ2-1; 11 bases are shared with TRBD2. Germline assignment: CDR1 MDHEN and CDR2 SYDVKM. The V segment lost 6 bases and the J segment 0 bases; nucleotides outside the gene matches: 16. CDR3 length: 20 residues.

The CDR3, as DNA: TGCAGTGCTAGTTACTTAGCTGTGTTCGAGCAGTACTTC. Translating it yields CSASYLAVFEQYF. V usage is TRBV20-1 and J usage is TRBJ2-7; D not certain. Trimming removed 3 bases at V and 6 bases at J, with 15 bases between. There are 13 residues in the CDR3. CDR1 and CDR2 from the germline V gene are DFQATT and SNEGSKA (reference sequence).

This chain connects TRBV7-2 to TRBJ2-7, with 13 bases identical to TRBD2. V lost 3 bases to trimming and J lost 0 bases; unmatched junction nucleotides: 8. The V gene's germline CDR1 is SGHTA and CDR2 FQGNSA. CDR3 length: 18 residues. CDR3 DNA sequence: TGTGCCAGCAGCTTTCGACTAGCGGGGGGTAGGAGCTCCTACGAGCAGTACTTC. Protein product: CASSFRLAGGRSSYEQYF.

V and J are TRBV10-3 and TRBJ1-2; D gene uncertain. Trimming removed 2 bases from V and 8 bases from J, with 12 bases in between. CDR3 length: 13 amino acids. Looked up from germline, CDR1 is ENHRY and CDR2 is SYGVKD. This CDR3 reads CAISELTAGGYTF. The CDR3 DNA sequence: TGTGCCATCAGTGAGCTTACGGCGGGGGGCTACACCTTC.

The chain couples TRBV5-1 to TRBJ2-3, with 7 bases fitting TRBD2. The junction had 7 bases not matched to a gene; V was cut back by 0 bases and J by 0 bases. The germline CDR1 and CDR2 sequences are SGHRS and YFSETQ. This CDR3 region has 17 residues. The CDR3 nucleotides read TGCGCCAGCAGCTTGGGGGAGGGAATCCCCAGCACAGATACGCAGTATTTT. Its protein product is CASSLGEGIPSTDTQYF.

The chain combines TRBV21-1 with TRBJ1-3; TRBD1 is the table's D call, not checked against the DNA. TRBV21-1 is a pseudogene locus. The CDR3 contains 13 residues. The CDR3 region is CASSKGQEHTIYF. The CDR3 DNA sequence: TGTGCCAGCAGCAAAGGACAGGAGCACACCATATATTTT.

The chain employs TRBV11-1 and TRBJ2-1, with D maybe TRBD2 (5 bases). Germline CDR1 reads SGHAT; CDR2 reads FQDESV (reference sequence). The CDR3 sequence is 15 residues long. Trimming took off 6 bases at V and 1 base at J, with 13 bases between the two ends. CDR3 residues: CASRTSGTSYNEQFF. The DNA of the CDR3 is TGTGCCAGCAGGACAAGCGGTACTTCCTACAATGAGCAGTTCTTC.

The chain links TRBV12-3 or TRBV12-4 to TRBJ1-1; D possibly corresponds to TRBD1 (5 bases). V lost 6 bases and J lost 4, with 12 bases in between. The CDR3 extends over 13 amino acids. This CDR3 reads CASRVGGGTEAFF. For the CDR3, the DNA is TGTGCCAGCAGAGTTGGGGGGGGCACTGAAGCTTTCTTT.